These 4 T cell receptor beta chains were sequenced from one sample in a study of blood T cells in healthy people across ages. Sample-barcoded 5' priming and a J-beta primer mix drove a second PCR of about 6 to 12 cycles. TCRdb used MiXCR to reprocess the 5' RACE reads, holding one entry per CDR3 protein. The profile shows about 770,000 distinct CDR3 sequences, roughly 44% of them singletons. The sequenced sample consisted of blood. Every receptor here comes from a man aged 55 to 70 in good health.

The V call is TRBV9, the J call TRBJ2-3, with D maybe TRBD2 (6 bases). CDR1 and CDR2 (germline): SGDLS, YYNGEE. V was shortened by 3 bases and J by 6 bases, with 17 bases between the two germline ends. There are 15 residues in the CDR3. CDR3 in DNA: TGTGCCAGCAGCGCCGGGGACTCCTCGTCTGATACGCAGTATTTT. This encodes CASSAGDSSSDTQYF.

Turning to this clonotype: At one boundary the junction diverges from the germline segment, which might be a read error. The chain employs TRBV13 and TRBJ1-2; 11 nucleotides match TRBD1. Germline CDR1 and CDR2: PRHDT and FYEKMQ (reference sequence). The CDR3 has 15 amino acids. CDR3 residues: CASSLGQGAIYGYIF. The CDR3 nucleotides are TGTGCCAGCAGCCTCGGACAGGGGGCTATCTATGGCTACATCTTC.

This chain uses TRBV5-1 with TRBJ2-3, with D perhaps TRBD1 (6 bases). V shed 0 bases and J shed 4 bases, with 15 bases lying between them. This CDR3 contains 16 residues. Per germline, CDR1 SGHRS and CDR2 YFSETQ. The CDR3 region is CASSLAGTPQADTQYF. CDR3 DNA: TGCGCCAGCAGCTTGGCCGGGACACCTCAGGCAGATACGCAGTATTTT.

The rearrangement uses TRBV3-1 and TRBJ1-5; D not resolved. Trimming stripped 1 base from V and 0 bases from J, with 13 bases between. Germline CDR1 and CDR2: LGHDT and YNNKEL (reference sequence). The CDR3 length is 17 residues. The CDR3 region is CASSQGITATSNQPQHF. In DNA form, the CDR3 reads TGTGCCAGCAGCCAAGGGATCACAGCAACTAGCAATCAGCCCCAGCATTTT.